Shown below are 9 T cell receptor beta chains from a single sample sequenced in a study of early T cells in non-severe SARS-CoV-2 infection. One entry per CDR3 protein results from TCRdb running MiXCR on the 5' RACE reads. This sample yields fewer than 85,000 distinct CDR3 sequences, of which roughly 10% are seen a single time; more than 10% belongs to the top ten. This sample comprised whole blood, obtained at baseline. The receptors were sampled from an adult who was a healthcare worker with PCR-confirmed SARS-CoV-2 infection or an uninfected control (not recorded which).

This clonotype was found a few times. The chain links TRBV15 to TRBJ2-5; the D is unclear. The CDR3 sequence is 14 residues long. V was shortened by 0 bases and J by 5 bases, with 10 bases between the two germline ends. Germline values: CDR1 LNHNV, CDR2 YYDKDF (reference sequence). The CDR3 sequence is CATSRDQLGETQYF. The CDR3 region has the DNA TGTGCCACCAGCAGAGATCAGTTAGGGGAGACCCAGTACTTC.

There are many counts of this clonotype. V and J are TRBV7-2 and TRBJ2-7; D tentatively reads TRBD1 or TRBD2 (5 bases each). CDR1 and CDR2 from the germline V gene are SGHTA and FQGNSA. V dropped 5 bases and J dropped 3 bases, with 14 bases sitting between them. There are 14 residues in the CDR3. The CDR3 DNA reads TGTGCCAGCAGCCCTGGGACGGTGAACTACGAGCAGTACTTC. Residues: CASSPGTVNYEQYF.

J is TRBJ2-2 and V is TRBV9; TRBD1 matches 7 bases. The CDR3 is 16 amino acids. Germline V gene lookup returns CDR1 SGDLS and CDR2 YYNGEE. V lost 1 base and J lost 2; bases outside the gene matches: 5. CDR3 sequence (DNA): TGTGCCAGCAGCGTAAGAGGGACAGACAACACCGGGGAGCTGTTTTTT. Amino acid sequence: CASSVRGTDNTGELFF.

This clonotype was recorded many times. V and J are TRBV7-9 and TRBJ1-4; D not certain. The V end was cut by 2 bases, the J end by 3 bases, with 1 base between. The CDR3 runs 12 residues. From germline, CDR1 is SEHNR and CDR2 FQNEAQ (reference sequence). In DNA, the CDR3 is TGTGCCAGCAGCTTATCTAATGAAAAACTGTTTTTT. Amino acids: CASSLSNEKLFF.

This rearrangement joins TRBV11-2 to TRBJ1-3; D gene uncertain. The CDR3 has 12 amino acids. CDR1 is SGHAT and CDR2 is FQNNGV in the germline V gene. V was shortened by 4 bases and J by 5 bases, with 6 bases between the two germline ends. CDR3 DNA sequence: TGTGCCAGCAGCTCCGGCCGAAACACCATATATTTT. Translated: CASSSGRNTIYF.

The DNA for the CDR3 is TGTGCCAGCAGTGAATCTTGGGGGATTAATGAAAAACTGTTTTTT. Translating gives CASSESWGINEKLFF. The chain employs TRBV25-1 and TRBJ1-4; D may be TRBD1 (5 bases). This CDR3 region has 15 residues. The V end lost 1 base, the J end lost 4 bases, and 10 bases lay between the germline ends. The germline gives CDR1 MGHDK, CDR2 SYGVNS.

The gene calls are TRBV6-5 and TRBJ2-2, with D uncertain. Looked up from germline, CDR1 is MNHEY and CDR2 is SVGAGI. V was shortened by 2 bases and J by 4 bases, with 11 bases between the two germline ends. The CDR3 covers 15 residues. The CDR3 spells CASSYPASSTGELFF. CDR3 sequence (DNA): TGTGCCAGCAGTTACCCCGCCAGTTCCACCGGGGAGCTGTTTTTT.

Ten or more counts support this clonotype. The chain uses TRBV4-2 and TRBJ2-7, with 7 bases that match TRBD2. The CDR3 extends over 15 amino acids. Per the germline V gene, CDR1 is LGHNA and CDR2 is YNFKEQ. After removal of 4 bases from V and 2 bases from J, the junction contained 8 bases not matched to a gene. The CDR3 region is CASSPPAGTPYEQYF. CDR3 nucleotides: TGTGCCAGCAGCCCTCCAGCGGGAACTCCCTACGAGCAGTACTTC.

The chain is built from TRBV29-1 and TRBJ2-5, with D possibly being TRBD1 (5 bases). This CDR3 has 13 residues. The V end lost 3 bases, the J end lost 5 bases, and 13 bases lay between the germline ends. The V gene's germline CDR1 is SQVTM and CDR2 ANQGSEA. The CDR3, as DNA: TGCAGCGTTGACGACAGCGTGAGGGAGACCCAGTACTTC. This translates into CSVDDSVRETQYF. Full variable domain (missing parts from reference TRBV29-1 and TRBJ2-5): SAVISQKPSRDICQRGTSLTIQCQVDSQVTMMFWYRQQPGQSLTLIATANQGSEATYESGFVIDKFPISRPNLTFSTLTVSNMSPEDSSIYLCSVDDSVRETQYFGPGTRLLVL.